This TCR beta chain was observed in a study of cytotoxic CD8 clonotypes in ibrutinib-treated CLL. Study background: On average, almost 95,000 productive rearrangements and 255,043 productive templates per sample. Study conclusions and caveats: Patients showed higher baseline clonality than age-matched healthy donors, and it tracked circulating CD8+ T-cell counts. Once treatment began, public clonotypes, which were uncommon, contracted or stayed stable.

In its sample, this clone was seen a few times. Antigen unknown. Trimming removed 7 bases from V and 0 bases from J, with 15 bases in between. The germline V gene has CDR1 MNHNS and CDR2 SASEGT. The CDR3 is made up of 15 amino acids. The TCR beta libraries used approximately 2 micrograms of genomic DNA that came from cryopreserved PBMCs. Libraries were prepared by immunoSEQ multiplex PCR; TCRdb keeps only in-frame clonotypes and omits some of them. The data hold 45,000 to 60,000 clones, with 56% observed a single time. Source: PBMCs, taken after 24 months of ibrutinib treatment. The chain joins TRBV6-1 to TRBJ1-1, with D possibly being TRBD1 (6 bases). The receptor was isolated from a human donor with chronic lymphocytic leukemia. CDR3 region: CASNKLTGMNTEAFF. Written as DNA, the CDR3 is TGTGCCAGCAACAAGTTAACAGGGATGAACACTGAAGCTTTCTTT.